Presented here are 26 T cell receptor beta chains from one specimen sequenced in a study of blood T cell repertoires in COVID-19. TCRdb's table, derived via immunoSEQ multiplex PCR, lists solely in-frame clones and lacks some. The table records approximately 29,000 clones, roughly 93% of them present only once. The sequenced sample consisted of peripheral blood. The receptor source for this set is a woman in her 70s with COVID-19, enrolled during active disease.

This sequence joins TRBV5-8 and TRBJ2-3; D is possibly TRBD2 (6 bases). Looked up from germline, CDR1 is SGHTS and CDR2 is YDEGEE. V was cut by 5 bases and J by 4 bases, with 14 bases left in between. This CDR3 is built from 14 residues. The CDR3 reads CASRGRSPADTQYF. The DNA of the CDR3 is TGTGCCAGCAGAGGGAGGAGCCCCGCAGATACGCAGTATTTT. Full variable domain (rest looked up from reference TRBV5-8 and TRBJ2-3): EAGVTQSPTHLIKTRGQQATLRCSPISGHTSVYWYQQALGLGLQFLLWYDEGEERNRGNFPPRFSGRQFPNYSSELNVNALELEDSALYLCASRGRSPADTQYFGPGTRLTVL.

The rearrangement joins TRBV11-2 to TRBJ2-7; a possible D gene is TRBD2 (6 bases). CDR3 size: 13 residues. The V end was cut by 6 bases, the J end by 0 bases, with 9 bases between. Germline V gives CDR1 SGHAT, CDR2 FQNNGV. CDR3 nucleotide sequence: TGTGCCAGCAGGCGGGACTTCTCCTACGAGCAGTACTTC. Translated, it gives CASRRDFSYEQYF. Full variable domain (remainder filled in from reference TRBV11-2 and TRBJ2-7): EAGVAQSPRYKIIEKRQSVAFWCNPISGHATLYWYQQILGQGPKLLIQFQNNGVVDDSQLPKDRFSAERLKGVDSTLKIQPAKLEDSAVYLCASRRDFSYEQYFGPGTRLTVT.

The chain employs TRBV9 and TRBJ2-5; TRBD2 matches at 7 bases. Germline-derived CDR1 and CDR2 are SGDLS and YYNGEE. Germline trimming cut 0 bases from V and 0 bases from J; bases unmatched to any gene: 2. The CDR3 is made up of 15 amino acids. CDR3 residues: CASSVVGLHQETQYF. For the CDR3, the DNA is TGTGCCAGCAGCGTAGTGGGACTACACCAAGAGACCCAGTACTTC.

This sequence joins TRBV28 and TRBJ2-2, with 9 bases matching TRBD1. The CDR3 has 15 residues. Germline assignment: CDR1 MDHEN and CDR2 SYDVKM. Trimming took 7 bases from V and 7 from J; bases not matched to a gene: 10. The CDR3 loop is CASTTRTGVVGELFF. As DNA, the CDR3 is TGTGCCAGCACCACCCGGACAGGGGTGGTCGGGGAGCTGTTTTTT. The whole variable domain, filled in from reference TRBV28 and TRBJ2-2, reads DVKVTQSSRYLVKRTGEKVFLECVQDMDHENMFWYRQDPGLGLRLIYFSYDVKMKEKGDIPEGYSVSREKKERFSLILESASTNQTSMYLCASTTRTGVVGELFFGEGSRLTVL.

This sequence joins TRBV20-1 and TRBJ2-1, with a tentative D call TRBD2 (6 bases). The length of the CDR3 is 11 residues. V shed 6 bases and J shed 7 bases, with 10 bases lying between them. Germline-derived CDR1 and CDR2 are DFQATT and SNEGSKA (reference sequence). CDR3: CSALGGNEQFF. The CDR3, as DNA: TGCAGTGCACTGGGGGGAAATGAGCAGTTCTTC.

The J gene is TRBJ1-2, the V gene TRBV29-1, with no clear D. V lost 4 bases and J lost 1, with 10 bases in between. The germline V gene has CDR1 SQVTM and CDR2 ANQGSEA. The CDR3 has 13 amino acids. The CDR3 loop is CSVGSQDNYGYTF. CDR3 sequence (DNA): TGCAGCGTTGGGTCTCAGGATAACTATGGCTACACCTTC.

The chain combines TRBV4-1 with TRBJ1-2; D may be TRBD1 (5 bases). CDR3 length: 16 residues. Germline V gene data show CDR1 as MGHRA and CDR2 as YSYEKL. V was trimmed by 0 bases and J by 0 bases, leaving 11 bases between them. The CDR3 bases are TGCGCCAGCAGCCAAGATTTTTCGGGGGCTAACTATGGCTACACCTTC. It encodes CASSQDFSGANYGYTF.

This clone was seen a single time. This rearrangement joins TRBV19 to TRBJ1-5; D remains ambiguous. Trimming removed 5 bases from V and 9 bases from J, with 8 bases in between. CDR1 is LNHDA, CDR2 SQIVND, per germline (reference sequence). This CDR3 has 11 residues. The CDR3 protein is CASSSHGPQHF. CDR3 DNA sequence: TGTGCCAGTAGTTCCCACGGGCCCCAGCATTTT.

The chain has TRBV7-9 and TRBJ1-2, with 7 bases lining up with TRBD1. The CDR3 is 14 residues long. With 6 bases clipped from V and 5 bases from J, the junction kept 9 bases outside the gene matches. Per germline, CDR1 SEHNR and CDR2 FQNEAQ (reference sequence). The CDR3 nucleotides read TGTGCCAGCAGTGTGACAGGGCTGATGTATGGCTACACCTTC. Translated: CASSVTGLMYGYTF.

V and J are TRBV7-9 and TRBJ2-1; perhaps TRBD2 as D (6 bases). The germline V gene has CDR1 SEHNR and CDR2 FQNEAQ (reference sequence). The germline V and J ends were trimmed by 6 bases and 6 bases, with 12 bases remaining between them. The CDR3 length is 13 residues. The DNA of the CDR3 is TGTGCCAGCAGTCAACCGGGGGTCAATGAGCAGTTCTTC. This sequence encodes CASSQPGVNEQFF. The full variable domain, with the rest looked up from reference TRBV7-9 and TRBJ2-1, is DTGVSQNPRHKITKRGQNVTFRCDPISEHNRLYWYRQTLGQGPEFLTYFQNEAQLEKSRLLSDRFSAERPKGSFSTLEIQRTEQGDSAMYLCASSQPGVNEQFFGPGTRLTVL.

This rearrangement joins TRBV15 to TRBJ2-1; D remains unclear. The V end was cut by 4 bases, the J end by 7 bases, with 11 bases between. Per germline, CDR1 LNHNV and CDR2 YYDKDF (reference sequence). The CDR3 is 13 residues long. The CDR3 nucleotides read TGTGCCACCAGCATAGAAAACGGTAATGAGCAGTTCTTC. This sequence encodes CATSIENGNEQFF.

The table lists this clone with a few counts. This chain joins TRBV30 and TRBJ2-1, with a possible D match to TRBD2 (6 bases). The germline gives CDR1 GTSNPN, CDR2 SVGIG (reference sequence). This CDR3 has 15 amino acids. V lost 4 bases to trimming and J lost 3 bases, with 16 bases between them. The DNA of the CDR3 is TGTGCCTGGAACCCGCGGGGTGGGAACTACAATGAGCAGTTCTTC. Translation: CAWNPRGGNYNEQFF.

The CDR3 nucleotides are TGCGCCAGCAGCCAAGACCCCACGACAGGGGGATGGGATGAGCAGTTCTTC. Its translation: CASSQDPTTGGWDEQFF. The rearrangement uses TRBV4-3 and TRBJ2-1; 9 bases line up with TRBD1. Trimming removed 0 bases from V and 8 bases from J; junction bases left unmatched: 11. Looked up from germline, CDR1 is LGHNA and CDR2 is YSLEER. This CDR3 comprises 17 residues.

This chain links TRBV3-1 (or the pseudogene TRBV3-2) with TRBJ1-3, with D possibly TRBD1 on 5 matching bases. CDR1 and CDR2 from the germline V gene are LGHDT and YNNKEL (reference sequence). The CDR3 runs 15 residues. The V gene lost 5 bases and the J gene lost 0 bases, with 11 bases spanning the gap. CDR3 sequence (DNA): TGTGCCAGCAGCGAATCAGGGTCCTCTGGAAACACCATATATTTT. Residues: CASSESGSSGNTIYF.

The chain recombines TRBV10-3 with TRBJ1-3, with D perhaps matching TRBD1 (5 bases). Germline V lookup: CDR1 ENHRY, CDR2 SYGVKD. This CDR3 spans 17 amino acids. The V end was cut by 0 bases, the J end by 0 bases, with 12 bases between. This chain's CDR3 is CAISESQVIGSGNTIYF. CDR3 DNA sequence: TGTGCCATCAGTGAGTCACAGGTGATCGGCTCTGGAAACACCATATATTTT.

This chain links TRBV5-1 with TRBJ2-1; 7 bases agree with TRBD2. V was pared by 2 bases and J by 5 bases, with 7 bases of the junction left unmatched. CDR1 and CDR2 (germline): SGHRS, YFSETQ. The CDR3 loop spans 15 amino acids. The CDR3 DNA follows: TGCGCCAGCAGCTTCTGGGGGGGAAACGACAATGAGCAGTTCTTC. It specifies CASSFWGGNDNEQFF.

V usage is TRBV7-2 and J usage is TRBJ1-1; 8 bases line up with TRBD1. The CDR3 loop spans 16 amino acids. The ends lost 5 bases at V and 1 base at J; junction bases unmatched: 9. Germline V gene data show CDR1 as SGHTA and CDR2 as FQGNSA. CDR3 residues: CASSREGQGANTEAFF. The CDR3 DNA reads as TGTGCCAGCAGCCGGGAAGGGCAGGGGGCGAACACTGAAGCTTTCTTT.

This chain connects TRBV6-6 to TRBJ1-1; D perhaps matches TRBD1 (5 bases). This CDR3 is built from 15 residues. CDR1 is MNHNY and CDR2 is SVGAGI in the germline V gene (reference sequence). V lost 0 bases and J 4 bases, leaving 12 bases between the germline ends. Here the CDR3 reads CASSYSPQGGTEAFF. CDR3 DNA: TGTGCCAGCAGTTACTCGCCTCAGGGAGGCACTGAAGCTTTCTTT.

The sample holds one count of this clone. The chain is built from TRBV4-1 and TRBJ2-7, with TRBD1 matching 7 bases. Trimming at V came to 4 bases and at J to 3 bases, leaving 3 bases not matched to a gene. The CDR3 loop spans 13 amino acids. Germline lookup yields CDR1 MGHRA and CDR2 YSYEKL. The CDR3 reads CASSPRTGYEQYF. CDR3 coding DNA: TGCGCCAGCAGCCCGAGGACAGGCTACGAGCAGTACTTC.

The chain uses TRBV29-1 and TRBJ1-1, with 10 bases lining up with TRBD1. Germline V gene lookup returns CDR1 SQVTM and CDR2 ANQGSEA. V dropped 6 bases and J dropped 3; count of bases not matched to a gene: 10. This CDR3 comprises 15 residues. CDR3 DNA sequence: TGCAGCGTCCCCGGGACAGGGGATGTTGACACTGAAGCTTTCTTT. Translation gives CSVPGTGDVDTEAFF.

The rearrangement joins TRBV19 to TRBJ1-1, with 8 nucleotides matching TRBD1. CDR3 length: 13 residues. With 4 bases clipped from V and 7 bases from J, the junction kept 5 bases outside the gene matches. Germline-derived CDR1 and CDR2 are LNHDA and SQIVND (reference sequence). The CDR3 loop reads CASSRTGLDEAFF. The CDR3 DNA reads TGTGCCAGTAGTAGGACAGGGCTGGATGAAGCTTTCTTT.

The chain links TRBV7-8 to TRBJ2-5, with no clear D. This CDR3 contains 13 residues. Trimming left V 3 bases short and J 4 bases short, with 9 bases between. From germline, CDR1 is SGHVS and CDR2 FQNEAQ. CDR3 nucleotides: TGTGCCAGCAGCTTGGCTTTCGCAGAGACCCAGTACTTC. Residues: CASSLAFAETQYF.

This chain connects TRBV2 to TRBJ2-2, with TRBD1 matching over 7 bases. The CDR3 is 13 residues long. Unmatched junction bases numbered 1, after V lost 6 bases and J lost 3 bases. CDR1 and CDR2 from the germline V gene are SNHLY and FYNNEI. CDR3 region: CASRTGYTGELFF. The DNA of the CDR3 is TGTGCCAGCAGGACAGGGTACACCGGGGAGCTGTTTTTT.

J is TRBJ2-7 and V is TRBV24-1; the match to TRBD2 covers 12 bases. The CDR3 is 15 residues long. Trimming at V came to 5 bases and at J to 6 bases, leaving 7 bases not matched to a gene. The V gene's germline CDR1 is KGHDR and CDR2 SFDVKD. CDR3 amino acids: CATSGRLAGVGEQYF. Here the CDR3 DNA reads TGTGCCACCAGTGGCCGACTAGCGGGAGTAGGCGAGCAGTACTTC.

This clone was observed once. This rearrangement joins TRBV4-3 to TRBJ2-3; a possible D gene is TRBD2 (7 bases). The CDR3 length is 17 residues. Germline loops: CDR1 LGHNA, CDR2 YSLEER. V was clipped by 0 bases and J by 1 base, with 14 bases between them. DNA of the CDR3: TGCGCCAGCAGCCAAGATCGGGGGGCTAGCGGCACAGATACGCAGTATTTT. Its translation is CASSQDRGASGTDTQYF.

This clone was observed once. The gene calls are TRBV7-2 and TRBJ2-4, with 7 nucleotides matching TRBD2. The length of the CDR3 is 16 residues. The V gene's germline CDR1 is SGHTA and CDR2 FQGNSA. V lost 6 bases to trimming and J lost 5 bases; unmatched junction nucleotides: 13. This CDR3 is CASSRGAGERENIQYF. For the CDR3, the DNA is TGTGCCAGCAGTCGAGGGGCGGGAGAGCGGGAAAACATTCAGTACTTC. The full variable domain, with the rest looked up from reference TRBV7-2 and TRBJ2-4, is GAGVSQSPSNKVTEKGKDVELRCDPISGHTALYWYRQSLGQGLEFLIYFQGNSAPDKSGLPSDRFSAERTGGSVSTLTIQRTQQEDSAVYLCASSRGAGERENIQYFGAGTRLSVL.